A single sample is the source of the 16 T cell receptor beta chains below, sequenced in a study of immune cell composition in non-small cell lung cancer. TCRdb keeps only in-frame clones here, not all; method: immunoSEQ multiplex PCR. The sample has about 3,100 clones, about three quarters seen once. Normal lung was sampled as far from the tumour as possible, at least 3 cm. The source material was non-adjacent lung tissue. Receptors were obtained from a human donor with non-small cell lung cancer. The donor label of this sample is uncertain.

The chain links TRBV2 to TRBJ2-7; possibly TRBD1 for D (6 bases). This CDR3 has 12 amino acids. V lost 6 bases, J lost 6 bases, and 12 bases lay in between. Germline lookup yields CDR1 SNHLY and CDR2 FYNNEI. The DNA of the CDR3 is TGTGCCAGCAGGGGGCCAGGGGTCGAGCAGTACTTC. It is translated as CASRGPGVEQYF. Combining the CDR3 with reference TRBV2 and TRBJ2-7 gives the whole variable domain EPEVTQTPSHQVTQMGQEVILRCVPISNHLYFYWYRQILGQKVEFLVSFYNNEISEKSEIFDDQFSVERPDGSNFTLKIRSTKLEDSAMYFCASRGPGVEQYFGPGTRLTVT.

The chain employs TRBV6-5 and TRBJ1-1; 9 bases match TRBD1. Trimming removed 5 bases from V and 7 bases from J; junction bases left unmatched: 11. Germline CDR1 is MNHEY and CDR2 is SVGAGI. This CDR3 comprises 15 residues. The CDR3 protein is CASSRRQGGGSEAFF. The CDR3 nucleotides read TGTGCCAGCAGTCGTCGACAGGGGGGAGGGAGTGAAGCTTTCTTT.

V is TRBV10-1 and J is TRBJ2-5; 16 positions agree with TRBD2. Looked up from germline, CDR1 is WNHNN and CDR2 is SYGVQD (reference sequence). V lost 6 bases to trimming and J lost 5 bases; unmatched junction nucleotides: 12. This CDR3 spans 18 amino acids. In nucleotides, the CDR3 is TGCGCCAGCAGCAAAGGGACTAGCGGGAGGGACCCCAAGGAGACCCAGTACTTC. Translating it yields CASSKGTSGRDPKETQYF.

The chain couples TRBV11-3 to TRBJ2-2; the match to TRBD1 covers 7 bases. Germline loops: CDR1 SGHNT, CDR2 YENEEA. CDR3 length equals 17 residues. V lost 8 bases to trimming and J lost 1 base; unmatched junction nucleotides: 13. CDR3 region: CASLQRARTGNTGELFF. Here the CDR3 DNA reads TGTGCCAGCCTCCAGAGGGCAAGGACAGGGAACACCGGGGAGCTGTTTTTT.

This clone appeared once. The rearrangement joins TRBV4-3 to TRBJ2-2; 9 bases are a match to TRBD1. Trimming removed 2 bases from V and 6 bases from J; junction bases left unmatched: 13. Germline V lookup: CDR1 LGHNA, CDR2 YSLEER. The CDR3 is 18 amino acids. The CDR3 reads CASSQYGLGTGSPGELFF. The CDR3, as DNA: TGCGCCAGCAGCCAATATGGGCTCGGGACAGGGAGTCCCGGGGAGCTGTTTTTT.

The gene calls are TRBV6-1 and TRBJ1-5; the D is unclear. Germline-derived CDR1 and CDR2 are MNHNS and SASEGT. V lost 7 bases, J lost 2 bases, and 9 bases lay in between. The CDR3 is made up of 13 amino acids. The CDR3 sequence is CASTPAGNQPQHF. The CDR3 DNA reads as TGTGCCAGCACCCCGGCGGGCAATCAGCCCCAGCATTTT.

The rearrangement uses TRBV28 and TRBJ1-2, with D maybe TRBD1 (5 bases). Germline CDR1 MDHEN, CDR2 SYDVKM. The V end lost 8 bases, the J end lost 3 bases, and 19 bases lay between the germline ends. The CDR3 contains 15 residues. The CDR3 DNA sequence: TGTGCCAGCCTTAATCCCGCAGGGAGGGACTATGGCTACACCTTC. This sequence encodes CASLNPAGRDYGYTF.

The chain has TRBV5-4 and TRBJ2-3, with TRBD2 as a possible D gene (5 bases). V shed 0 bases and J shed 3 bases, with 8 bases lying between them. The CDR3 runs 14 residues. Germline assignment: CDR1 SGHNT and CDR2 YYREEE (reference sequence). The CDR3 spells CASSLGGRTDTQYF. Here the CDR3 DNA reads TGTGCCAGCAGCTTGGGAGGGCGGACAGATACGCAGTATTTT.

CDR3 coding DNA: TGTGCCAGTACCACAGCGGTTGGCAGTCTGAACACTGAAGCTTTCTTT. This codes for CASTTAVGSLNTEAFF. This chain connects TRBV19 to TRBJ1-1; the D is unclear. V dropped 7 bases and J dropped 0 bases, with 18 bases sitting between them. In germline, CDR1 is LNHDA, CDR2 SQIVND (reference sequence). The CDR3 is 16 amino acids. Looking up the rest from reference TRBV19 and TRBJ1-1 gives the full variable domain: DGGITQSPKYLFRKEGQNVTLSCEQNLNHDAMYWYRQDPGQGLRLIYYSQIVNDFQKGDIAEGYSVSREKKESFPLTVTSAQKNPTAFYLCASTTAVGSLNTEAFFGQGTRLTVV.

V gene TRBV7-2 combines with J gene TRBJ2-7; D may be TRBD2 (6 bases). The CDR3 consists of 17 residues. Germline CDR1 and CDR2: SGHTA and FQGNSA. Trimming removed 1 base at V and 5 bases at J, with 21 bases between. The CDR3 spells CASSLDGGTWARNEQYF. DNA of the CDR3: TGTGCCAGCAGCTTAGATGGGGGGACGTGGGCCAGGAACGAGCAGTACTTC.

The chain uses TRBV19 and TRBJ1-2, with TRBD1 as a possible D gene (6 bases). Germline V lookup: CDR1 LNHDA, CDR2 SQIVND (reference sequence). The germline V and J ends were trimmed by 9 bases and 6 bases, with 23 bases remaining between them. The CDR3 sequence is 15 residues long. CDR3 amino acids: CASGQRLPDVHGYTF. The CDR3 DNA is TGTGCCAGCGGACAGAGACTGCCCGACGTCCATGGCTACACCTTC.

The chain recombines TRBV7-8 with TRBJ2-2; possibly TRBD2 for D (7 bases). From germline, CDR1 is SGHVS and CDR2 FQNEAQ. This CDR3 comprises 15 residues. V lost 2 bases to trimming and J lost 4 bases, with 11 bases between them. CDR3 in amino acids: CASSLREGGTGELFF. CDR3 bases: TGTGCCAGCAGCTTAAGGGAGGGGGGCACCGGGGAGCTGTTTTTT.

The chain combines TRBV28 with TRBJ1-1; TRBD1 aligns across 7 bases. Germline CDR1 and CDR2: MDHEN and SYDVKM. This CDR3 has 14 amino acids. The V segment lost 6 bases and the J segment 1 base; nucleotides outside the gene matches: 5. CDR3 nucleotide sequence: TGTGCCAGCAGATTAGGGGGCGAGAACACTGAAGCTTTCTTT. This codes for CASRLGGENTEAFF.

The rearrangement uses TRBV7-4 and TRBJ1-4; D gene unclear. The CDR3 covers 15 residues. Trimming removed 1 base at V and 5 bases at J, with 11 bases between. Germline assignment: CDR1 SGHVT and CDR2 SQSDAQ. The CDR3 here is CASSLDNRQNEKLFF. CDR3 sequence (DNA): TGTGCCAGCAGCTTAGATAACAGACAAAATGAAAAACTGTTTTTT.

The chain employs TRBV4-3 and TRBJ2-7; perhaps TRBD2 as D (5 bases). Germline CDR1 reads LGHNA; CDR2 reads YSLEER. The CDR3 spans 12 residues. V lost 1 base, J lost 6 bases, and 7 bases lay in between. CDR3 residues: CASSQGGGEQYF. Written as DNA, the CDR3 is TGCGCCAGCAGCCAAGGAGGAGGCGAGCAGTACTTC.

The chain combines TRBV4-3 with TRBJ2-1; a weak D match, TRBD2 (5 bases). The CDR3 runs to 15 residues. The germline gives CDR1 LGHNA, CDR2 YSLEER. V gave up 0 bases and J gave up 9 bases, with 15 bases separating them. The CDR3 nucleotides are TGCGCCAGCAGCCAAGAAGAATTTAGCGTCGCTGAGCAGTTCTTC. This sequence encodes CASSQEEFSVAEQFF.